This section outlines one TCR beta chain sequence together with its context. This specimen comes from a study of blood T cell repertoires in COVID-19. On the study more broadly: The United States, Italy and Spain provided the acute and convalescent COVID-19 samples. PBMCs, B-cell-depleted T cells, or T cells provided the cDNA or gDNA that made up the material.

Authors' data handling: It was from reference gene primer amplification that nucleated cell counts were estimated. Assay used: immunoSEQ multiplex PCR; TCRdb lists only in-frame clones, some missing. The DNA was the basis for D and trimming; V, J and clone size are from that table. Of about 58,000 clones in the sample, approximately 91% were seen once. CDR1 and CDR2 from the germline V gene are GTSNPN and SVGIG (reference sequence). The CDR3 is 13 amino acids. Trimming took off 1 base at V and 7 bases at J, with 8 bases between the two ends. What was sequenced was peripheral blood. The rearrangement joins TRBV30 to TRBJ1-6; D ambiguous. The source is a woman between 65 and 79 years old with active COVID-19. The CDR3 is CAWSGERNSPLHF. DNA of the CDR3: TGTGCCTGGAGTGGAGAGAGGAATTCACCCCTCCACTTT.